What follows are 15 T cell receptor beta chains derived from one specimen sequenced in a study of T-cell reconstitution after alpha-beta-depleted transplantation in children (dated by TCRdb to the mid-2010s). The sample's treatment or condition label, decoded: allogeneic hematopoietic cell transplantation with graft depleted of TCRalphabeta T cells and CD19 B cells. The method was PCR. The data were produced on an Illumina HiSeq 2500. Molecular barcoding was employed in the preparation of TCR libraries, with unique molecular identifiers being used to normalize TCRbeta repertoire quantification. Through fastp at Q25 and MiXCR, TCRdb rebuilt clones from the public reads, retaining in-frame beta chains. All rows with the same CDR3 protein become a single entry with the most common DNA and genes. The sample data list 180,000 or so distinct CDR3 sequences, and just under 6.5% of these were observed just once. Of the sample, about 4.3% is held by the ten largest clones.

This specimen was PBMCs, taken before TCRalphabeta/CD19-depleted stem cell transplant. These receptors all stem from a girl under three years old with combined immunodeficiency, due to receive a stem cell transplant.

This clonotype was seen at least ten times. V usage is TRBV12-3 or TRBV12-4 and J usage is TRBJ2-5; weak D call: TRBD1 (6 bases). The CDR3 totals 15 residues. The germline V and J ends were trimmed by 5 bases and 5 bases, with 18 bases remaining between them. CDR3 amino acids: CASSKTGGRKETQYF. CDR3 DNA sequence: TGTGCCAGCAGTAAGACAGGTGGGAGAAAGGAGACCCAGTACTTC.

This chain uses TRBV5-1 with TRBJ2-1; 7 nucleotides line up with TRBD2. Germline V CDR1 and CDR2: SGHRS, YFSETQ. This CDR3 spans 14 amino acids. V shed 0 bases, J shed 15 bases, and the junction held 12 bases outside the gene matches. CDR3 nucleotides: TGCGCCAGCAGCTTGGCTCGGGGGGACGGGGATTGGTTCTTC. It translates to CASSLARGDGDWFF.

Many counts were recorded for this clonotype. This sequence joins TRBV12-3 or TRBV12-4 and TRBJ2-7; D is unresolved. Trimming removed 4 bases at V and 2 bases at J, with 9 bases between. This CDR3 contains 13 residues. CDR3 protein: CASSSATPYEQYF. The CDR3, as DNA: TGTGCCAGCAGTTCGGCGACCCCCTACGAGCAGTACTTC.

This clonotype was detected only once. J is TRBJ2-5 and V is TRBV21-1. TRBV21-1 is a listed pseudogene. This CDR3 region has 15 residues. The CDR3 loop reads CASSKSVAGRETQYF. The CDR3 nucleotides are TGTGCCAGCAGCAAAAGCGTGGCAGGCCGGGAGACCCAGTACTTC.

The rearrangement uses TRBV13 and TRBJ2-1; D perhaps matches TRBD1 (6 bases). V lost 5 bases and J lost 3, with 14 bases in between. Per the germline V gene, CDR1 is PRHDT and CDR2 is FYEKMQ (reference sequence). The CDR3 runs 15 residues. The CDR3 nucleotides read TGTGCCAGCAGCCCTAACCAGGGGAGCTACAATGAGCAGTTCTTC. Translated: CASSPNQGSYNEQFF.

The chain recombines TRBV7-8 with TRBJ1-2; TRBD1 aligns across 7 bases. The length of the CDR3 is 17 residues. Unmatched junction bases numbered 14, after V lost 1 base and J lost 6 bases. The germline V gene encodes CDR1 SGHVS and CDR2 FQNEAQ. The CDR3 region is CASSLVGGEGWRDGYTF. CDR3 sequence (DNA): TGTGCCAGCAGCTTAGTAGGGGGCGAGGGCTGGAGGGATGGCTACACCTTC.

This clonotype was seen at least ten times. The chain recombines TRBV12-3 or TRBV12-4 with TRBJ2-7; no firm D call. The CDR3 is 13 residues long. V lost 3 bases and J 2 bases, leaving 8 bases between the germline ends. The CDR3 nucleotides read TGTGCCAGCAGTTTCACGGGTCCCTACGAGCAGTACTTC. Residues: CASSFTGPYEQYF.

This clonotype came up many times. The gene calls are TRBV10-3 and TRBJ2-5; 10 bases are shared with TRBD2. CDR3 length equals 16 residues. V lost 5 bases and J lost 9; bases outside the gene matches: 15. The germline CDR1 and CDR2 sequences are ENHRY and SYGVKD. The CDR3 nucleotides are TGTGCCATCAGTACCCCGACTAGCGGGCGTGGAGACGCCCAGTACTTC. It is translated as CAISTPTSGRGDAQYF.

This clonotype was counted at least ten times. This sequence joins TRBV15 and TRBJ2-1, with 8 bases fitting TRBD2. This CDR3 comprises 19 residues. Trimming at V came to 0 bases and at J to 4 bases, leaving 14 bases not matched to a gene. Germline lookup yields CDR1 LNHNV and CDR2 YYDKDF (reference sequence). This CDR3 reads CATSREGNGGASQYNEQFF. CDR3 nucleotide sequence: TGTGCCACCAGCAGAGAGGGTAACGGGGGGGCTTCTCAATACAATGAGCAGTTCTTC.

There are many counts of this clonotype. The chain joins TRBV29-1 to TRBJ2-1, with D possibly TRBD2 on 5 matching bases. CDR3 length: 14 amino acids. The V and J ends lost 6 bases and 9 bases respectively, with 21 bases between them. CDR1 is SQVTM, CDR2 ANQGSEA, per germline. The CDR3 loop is CSVPPGSAMGEQFF. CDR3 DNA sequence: TGCAGCGTCCCACCGGGATCGGCAATGGGTGAGCAGTTCTTC.

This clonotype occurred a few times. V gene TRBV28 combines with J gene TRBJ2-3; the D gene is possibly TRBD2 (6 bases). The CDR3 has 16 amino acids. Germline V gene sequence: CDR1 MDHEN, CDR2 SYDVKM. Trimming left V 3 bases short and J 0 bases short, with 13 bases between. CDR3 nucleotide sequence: TGTGCCAGCAGTTTGGGGCAGGGACTGAGCACAGATACGCAGTATTTT. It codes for CASSLGQGLSTDTQYF.

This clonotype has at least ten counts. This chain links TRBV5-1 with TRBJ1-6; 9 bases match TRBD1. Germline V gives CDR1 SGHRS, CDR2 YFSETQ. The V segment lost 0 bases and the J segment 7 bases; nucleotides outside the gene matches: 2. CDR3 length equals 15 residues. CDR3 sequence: CASSLGDRDNSPLHF. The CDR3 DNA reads TGCGCCAGCAGCTTGGGGGACAGGGACAATTCACCCCTCCACTTT.

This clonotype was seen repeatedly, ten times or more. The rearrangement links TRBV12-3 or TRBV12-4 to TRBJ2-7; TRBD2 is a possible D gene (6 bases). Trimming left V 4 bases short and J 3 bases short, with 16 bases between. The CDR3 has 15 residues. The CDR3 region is CASSSIRDSYYEQYF. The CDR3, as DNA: TGTGCCAGCAGTTCCATCCGGGACTCCTACTACGAGCAGTACTTC.

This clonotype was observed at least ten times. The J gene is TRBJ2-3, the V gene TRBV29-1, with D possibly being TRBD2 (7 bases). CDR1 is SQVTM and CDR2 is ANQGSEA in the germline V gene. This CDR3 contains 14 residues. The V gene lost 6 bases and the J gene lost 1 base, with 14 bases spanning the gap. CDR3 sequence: CSVRRGGRTDTQYF. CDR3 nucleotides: TGCAGCGTAAGAAGGGGGGGACGCACAGATACGCAGTATTTT.

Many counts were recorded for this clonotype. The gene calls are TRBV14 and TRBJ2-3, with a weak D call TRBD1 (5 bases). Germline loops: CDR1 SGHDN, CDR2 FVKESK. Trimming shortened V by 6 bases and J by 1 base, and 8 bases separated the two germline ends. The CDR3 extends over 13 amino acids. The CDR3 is CASSGAGTDTQYF. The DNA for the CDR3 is TGTGCCAGCAGTGGGGCGGGCACAGATACGCAGTATTTT.